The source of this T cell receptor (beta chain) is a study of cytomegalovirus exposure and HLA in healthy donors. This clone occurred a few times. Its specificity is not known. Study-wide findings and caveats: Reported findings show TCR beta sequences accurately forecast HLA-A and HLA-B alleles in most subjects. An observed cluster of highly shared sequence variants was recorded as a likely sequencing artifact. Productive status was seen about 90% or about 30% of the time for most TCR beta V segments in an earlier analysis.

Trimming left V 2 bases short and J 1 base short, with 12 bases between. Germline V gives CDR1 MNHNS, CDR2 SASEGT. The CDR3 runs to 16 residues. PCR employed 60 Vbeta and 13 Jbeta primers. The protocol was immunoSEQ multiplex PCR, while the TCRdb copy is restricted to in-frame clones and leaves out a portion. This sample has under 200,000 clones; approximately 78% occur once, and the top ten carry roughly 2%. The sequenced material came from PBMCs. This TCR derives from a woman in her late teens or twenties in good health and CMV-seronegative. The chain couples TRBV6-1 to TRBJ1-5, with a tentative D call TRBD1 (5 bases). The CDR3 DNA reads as TGTGCCAGCAGTGAATGGGCAGGGATGAGCAATCAGCCCCAGCATTTT. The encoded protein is CASSEWAGMSNQPQHF.